These T cell receptor beta chains were read from a single sample in a study of blood T cell repertoires in COVID-19. Clones were read by immunoSEQ multiplex PCR, and TCRdb kept only the in-frame ones, dropping some. This sample has about 190,000 clones; approximately 90% occur once, and the top ten carry around 6.6%. The sample consisted of peripheral blood. The receptors shown here come from a middle-aged woman who had recovered from COVID-19. CDR3s include the opening cysteine and the closing phenylalanine or tryptophan. D genes are given only for firm matches. Size is stated for part of the rows, as once, few or many counts, or as a class when the clone is expanded.

v_call: TRBV29-1
d_call: TRBD1
clone_size: NA
j_call: TRBJ2-1
cdr3_nt: TGCAGCGTTGAAGCCGCCCTAGGGACAGAAATGACCTACAATGAGCAGTTCTTC
cdr3_aa: CSVEAALGTEMTYNEQFF

v_call: TRBV18
d_call: TRBD2
clone_size: NA
j_call: TRBJ2-2
cdr3_nt: TGTGCCAGCTCACCAAAGTCAAATAGCGGGAGACCCGGGGAGCTGTTTTTT
cdr3_aa: CASSPKSNSGRPGELFF

v_call: TRBV7-9
d_call: NA
clone_size: large
j_call: TRBJ1-3
cdr3_nt: TGTGCCAGCAGCTTAGCCGGAAACGGACACAGCTCTGGAAACACCATATATTTT
cdr3_aa: CASSLAGNGHSSGNTIYF

v_call: TRBV12-5
d_call: TRBD2
clone_size: NA
j_call: TRBJ2-1
cdr3_nt: TGTGCTAGTGGTTTGAGTCTAGCGGGAGTAAGCGATGAGCAGTTCTTC
cdr3_aa: CASGLSLAGVSDEQFF

v_call: TRBV4-2
d_call: NA
clone_size: NA
j_call: TRBJ1-6
cdr3_nt: TGTGCCAGCAGCCAAGGGCCTGGGACTTCTAATTCACCCCTCCACTTT
cdr3_aa: CASSQGPGTSNSPLHF

v_call: TRBV5-1
d_call: NA
clone_size: NA
j_call: TRBJ2-3
cdr3_nt: TGCGCCAGCAGCTTGGATGGACAGACAAGAAAGTATTTT
cdr3_aa: CASSLDGQTRKYF

v_call: TRBV3-1/TRBV3-2
d_call: TRBD1
clone_size: NA
j_call: TRBJ1-5
cdr3_nt: TGTGCCAGCAGCCAGTCAACAGGGGGTCAGCCCCAGCATTTT
cdr3_aa: CASSQSTGGQPQHF

v_call: TRBV27
d_call: TRBD2
clone_size: NA
j_call: TRBJ2-3
cdr3_nt: TGTGCCAGCAGTCCCATCGAAGGAGCGGGACCAGATACGCAGTATTTT
cdr3_aa: CASSPIEGAGPDTQYF

v_call: TRBV11-2
d_call: TRBD1
clone_size: NA
j_call: TRBJ1-2
cdr3_nt: TGTGCCAGCAGCGGGACCGACAGGGTGGGGGGCTACACCTTC
cdr3_aa: CASSGTDRVGGYTF

v_call: TRBV6-5
d_call: TRBD1
clone_size: NA
j_call: TRBJ2-7
cdr3_nt: TGTGCCAGCAGCCACGGGACAGGGAGACCTATAGAGCAGTACTTC
cdr3_aa: CASSHGTGRPIEQYF

v_call: TRBV6-1
d_call: NA
clone_size: NA
j_call: TRBJ2-1
cdr3_nt: TGTGCCAGCAGTGACCCGGGGTCCCCCTACAATGAGCAGTTCTTC
cdr3_aa: CASSDPGSPYNEQFF

v_call: TRBV28
d_call: NA
clone_size: NA
j_call: TRBJ1-1
cdr3_nt: TGTGCCAGCAGTAATGCCCTAGGTAGGGGCACTGAAGCTTTCTTT
cdr3_aa: CASSNALGRGTEAFF

v_call: TRBV15
d_call: NA
clone_size: NA
j_call: TRBJ2-2
cdr3_nt: TGTGCCACCAGCAGAGATCGGACTCCAACGGGGGAGCTGTTTTTT
cdr3_aa: CATSRDRTPTGELFF

v_call: TRBV27
d_call: NA
clone_size: NA
j_call: TRBJ2-5
cdr3_nt: TGTGCCAGCAGTCCCTCCACCCTGCGGGGAGAGACCCAGTACTTC
cdr3_aa: CASSPSTLRGETQYF

v_call: TRBV12-3/TRBV12-4
d_call: NA
clone_size: NA
j_call: TRBJ1-1
cdr3_nt: TGTGCCAGCAATTCTCCCCGGGACACTGAAGCTTTCTTT
cdr3_aa: CASNSPRDTEAFF

v_call: TRBV4-2
d_call: NA
clone_size: NA
j_call: TRBJ2-6
cdr3_nt: TGTGCCAGCAGCCGGGACTCCAACTCTGGGGCCAACGTCCTGACTTTC
cdr3_aa: CASSRDSNSGANVLTF

v_call: TRBV5-1
d_call: TRBD2
clone_size: few
j_call: TRBJ2-7
cdr3_nt: TGCGCCAGCAGCTTGGCCGGTAGCGGGAGGAACGACGAGCAGTACTTC
cdr3_aa: CASSLAGSGRNDEQYF

v_call: TRBV6-5
d_call: TRBD1
clone_size: once
j_call: TRBJ1-6
cdr3_nt: TGTGCCAGCAGTACCTGGACAGGGGGCAATTCACCCCTCCACTTT
cdr3_aa: CASSTWTGGNSPLHF

v_call: TRBV3-1/TRBV3-2
d_call: TRBD1
clone_size: NA
j_call: TRBJ1-1
cdr3_nt: TGTGCCAGCAGCCAACAGGGGGCGTTGCGGAACACTGAAGCTTTCTTT
cdr3_aa: CASSQQGALRNTEAFF

v_call: TRBV21-1
d_call: NA
clone_size: NA
j_call: TRBJ2-7
cdr3_nt: TGTGCCAGCAGCAAGGACAGGGAGGACGAGCAGTACTTC
cdr3_aa: CASSKDREDEQYF

v_call: TRBV10-3
d_call: TRBD1
clone_size: once
j_call: TRBJ1-6
cdr3_nt: TGTGCCATCAGTCCGGACAGGGCAGGGTCACCCCTCCACTTT
cdr3_aa: CAISPDRAGSPLHF

v_call: TRBV19
d_call: TRBD1
clone_size: NA
j_call: TRBJ1-1
cdr3_nt: TGTGCCAGTAGACCGTGGCCGGGACAGGAAGTCGAGATGAACACTGAAGCTTTCTTT
cdr3_aa: CASRPWPGQEVEMNTEAFF

v_call: TRBV6-2/TRBV6-3
d_call: NA
clone_size: few
j_call: TRBJ2-7
cdr3_nt: TGTGCCAGCAGTTCGGACAGAAGCTACGAGCAGTACTTC
cdr3_aa: CASSSDRSYEQYF

v_call: TRBV4-3
d_call: TRBD1
clone_size: NA
j_call: TRBJ2-5
cdr3_nt: TGCGCCAGCAGCCAGGGCGGACAGGTGGGACAAGAGACCCAGTACTTC
cdr3_aa: CASSQGGQVGQETQYF

v_call: TRBV5-1
d_call: TRBD2
clone_size: NA
j_call: TRBJ2-1
cdr3_nt: TGCGCCAGCAGCTACCGGACTAGCGGGAGCGATGAGCAGTTCTTC
cdr3_aa: CASSYRTSGSDEQFF

v_call: TRBV13
d_call: TRBD1
clone_size: NA
j_call: TRBJ1-2
cdr3_nt: TGTGCCAGCAGCCCTCGGACAGGGAGATTGTCCTACACCTTC
cdr3_aa: CASSPRTGRLSYTF

v_call: TRBV19
d_call: NA
clone_size: NA
j_call: TRBJ2-2
cdr3_nt: TGTGCCAGTAGTATAGTAACAACAGGGAGAGACACCGGGGAGCTGTTTTTT
cdr3_aa: CASSIVTTGRDTGELFF

v_call: TRBV12-3/TRBV12-4
d_call: NA
clone_size: NA
j_call: TRBJ2-1
cdr3_nt: TGTGCCAGCAGTTATCTAGGCAATGAGCAGTTCTTC
cdr3_aa: CASSYLGNEQFF

v_call: TRBV10-3
d_call: TRBD1
clone_size: once
j_call: TRBJ2-3
cdr3_nt: TGTGCCGTTAACCCGGGACAGGTGACAGATACGCAGTATTTT
cdr3_aa: CAVNPGQVTDTQYF

v_call: TRBV28
d_call: TRBD1
clone_size: NA
j_call: TRBJ1-2
cdr3_nt: TGTGCCAGCAGTAGGTCGACAGGGCTGCCCTATGGCTACACCTTC
cdr3_aa: CASSRSTGLPYGYTF

v_call: TRBV27
d_call: NA
clone_size: once
j_call: TRBJ2-5
cdr3_nt: TGTGCCAGCAGAAGGACAGCCGAAGAGACCCAGTACTTC
cdr3_aa: CASRRTAEETQYF

v_call: TRBV9
d_call: NA
clone_size: few
j_call: TRBJ2-1
cdr3_nt: TGTGCCAGCAGCGTAGCAGGGGAGTTCTACAATGAGCAGTTCTTC
cdr3_aa: CASSVAGEFYNEQFF

v_call: TRBV5-4
d_call: NA
clone_size: NA
j_call: TRBJ1-1
cdr3_nt: TGTGCCAGCAGCTTGGCGCGGGACGCAGCTTTCTTT
cdr3_aa: CASSLARDAAFF

v_call: TRBV24-1
d_call: NA
clone_size: NA
j_call: TRBJ2-7
cdr3_nt: TGTGCCACCAGTGAAACAGGGTTCGGAGACGAGCAGTACTTC
cdr3_aa: CATSETGFGDEQYF

v_call: TRBV5-6
d_call: TRBD2
clone_size: many
j_call: TRBJ2-5
cdr3_nt: TGTGCCAGCAGAACGGGATCTGGGGGGGCCCAGTACTTC
cdr3_aa: CASRTGSGGAQYF

v_call: TRBV7-8
d_call: NA
clone_size: NA
j_call: TRBJ1-5
cdr3_nt: TGTGCCAGCAGCTTAGCCAGAAGCAATCAGCCCCAGCATTTT
cdr3_aa: CASSLARSNQPQHF

v_call: TRBV6-5
d_call: NA
clone_size: NA
j_call: TRBJ1-4
cdr3_nt: TGTGCCAGCAGTTACTCGAGCGCAAATGAAAAACTGTTTTTT
cdr3_aa: CASSYSSANEKLFF

v_call: TRBV5-1
d_call: NA
clone_size: NA
j_call: TRBJ2-7
cdr3_nt: TGCGCCAGCAGCTTGATACAGGCCTACGATTCCTCCTACGAGCAGTACTTC
cdr3_aa: CASSLIQAYDSSYEQYF

v_call: TRBV2
d_call: TRBD2
clone_size: NA
j_call: TRBJ2-5
cdr3_nt: TGTGCCAGCAGGGCCGGGACTAGACAAGAGACCCAGTACTTC
cdr3_aa: CASRAGTRQETQYF

v_call: TRBV5-6
d_call: NA
clone_size: NA
j_call: TRBJ2-7
cdr3_nt: TGTGCCAGCAGCTTGGGGTCGGCAGGGTCCGAGCAGTACTTC
cdr3_aa: CASSLGSAGSEQYF

v_call: TRBV30
d_call: TRBD1
clone_size: NA
j_call: TRBJ1-1
cdr3_nt: TGTGCCTGGAGAATTGCAACAGGGGCTGAAGCTTTCTTT
cdr3_aa: CAWRIATGAEAFF